Listed below are T cell receptor beta chains from one sample, sequenced in a study of T cell repertoires in cytomegalovirus infection. TCRdb re-derived calls from the reads in MiXCR, one entry per CDR3 protein. The sample includes around 900,000 distinct CDR3 sequences, 25% to 40% of them seen just once. For these receptors, no antigen is known. The sequences come from cultured CD8+ T cells from PBMCs, collected from culture after CMV antigen stimulation. The source of these receptors is a human donor in good health (CMV status not recorded). Some clones in this sample may be carry-over from other donors' samples. Both conserved end residues are part of each CDR3. The order of the fields is V gene, D gene, J gene, clone size, CDR3 protein, CDR3 DNA. D genes are given only for firm matches. Size tells how often a clone was seen (once, few, many) or the class of an expanded clone, and some rows leave it out.

>TRBV7-9|.|TRBJ1-2|few
CASSPLAERHGYTF
TGTGCCAGCAGCCCACTGGCAGAGAGGCATGGCTACACCTTC
>TRBV12-3/TRBV12-4|.|TRBJ1-1|few
CASPRRSTEAFF
TGTGCCAGCCCCCGGAGGAGCACTGAAGCTTTCTTT
>TRBV7-9|TRBD1|TRBJ1-4|.
CASSLAGQVQKLFF
TGTGCCAGCAGCTTGGCGGGACAGGTTCAAAAACTGTTTTTT
>TRBV6-2/TRBV6-3|.|TRBJ1-1|few
CASSYPMNTEAFF
TGTGCCAGCAGTTACCCGATGAACACTGAAGCTTTCTTT
>TRBV20-1|TRBD1|TRBJ1-2|.
CSAGADRDFYGYTF
TGCAGTGCTGGGGCGGACAGGGACTTCTATGGCTACACCTTC
>TRBV7-9|.|TRBJ2-1|few
CASSLDFYQGRNEQFF
TGTGCCAGCAGCTTAGACTTTTACCAGGGTAGGAATGAGCAGTTCTTC
>TRBV7-9|TRBD1|TRBJ2-5|many
CASSLAQGIRETQYF
TGTGCCAGCAGCTTAGCACAGGGGATACGAGAGACCCAGTACTTC
>TRBV7-2|TRBD1|TRBJ2-4|many
CASSLDSGQGNIQYF
TGTGCCAGCAGCTTAGACTCAGGACAGGGAAACATTCAGTACTTC
>TRBV11-2|TRBD2|TRBJ2-7|.
CASSGGGLKQYF
TGTGCCAGCAGCGGCGGGGGACTTAAGCAGTACTTC
>TRBV7-9|TRBD1|TRBJ1-5|many
CASSIQGANQPQHF
TGTGCCAGCAGCATACAGGGGGCTAATCAGCCCCAGCATTTT
>TRBV7-8|TRBD2|TRBJ2-1|many
CASSARTSGPPYNEQFF
TGTGCCAGCAGCGCCAGGACTAGCGGGCCCCCTTACAATGAGCAGTTCTTC
>TRBV6-6|TRBD1|TRBJ1-3|.
CAGSDETGALANTIYF
TGTGCCGGCAGTGACGAGACAGGGGCCCTGGCAAACACCATATATTTT
>TRBV4-3|TRBD1|TRBJ2-5|.
CARNRGPETQYF
TGCGCCAGAAACAGGGGCCCAGAGACCCAGTACTTC
>TRBV6-1|TRBD2|TRBJ2-7|.
CASSGWGTRYEQYF
TGTGCCAGCAGTGGATGGGGGACTAGGTACGAGCAGTACTTC
>TRBV7-2|.|TRBJ1-1|many
CASSMTGLDTEAFF
TGTGCCAGCAGCATGACAGGTCTGGACACTGAAGCTTTCTTT
>TRBV4-1|TRBD1|TRBJ1-1|.
CASSQDRGQFEAFF
TGCGCCAGCAGCCAAGATAGGGGACAGTTTGAAGCTTTCTTT
>TRBV28|.|TRBJ1-6|.
CASRSDRGVRSPLHF
TGTGCCAGCAGGAGTGATCGCGGAGTACGTTCACCCCTCCACTTT
>TRBV6-6|TRBD1|TRBJ1-2|few
CASSYSNLRDSRGYTF
TGTGCCAGCAGTTACTCCAATCTCAGGGACAGCCGAGGCTACACCTTC
>TRBV6-1|.|TRBJ2-3|few
CASAWGSTQYF
TGTGCCAGCGCCTGGGGCAGTACGCAGTATTTT
>TRBV10-3|.|TRBJ2-3|few
CAVYQRGTDTQYF
TGTGCCGTCTACCAGCGGGGCACAGATACGCAGTATTTT
>TRBV4-3|TRBD1|TRBJ2-1|few
CASSQALPGQGSKDEQFF
TGCGCCAGCAGCCAAGCACTACCGGGACAGGGTAGTAAGGATGAGCAGTTCTTC
>TRBV12-5|.|TRBJ2-7|.
CASGIFPTMASPPTYEQYF
TGTGCTAGTGGTATCTTCCCCACCATGGCCAGCCCACCCACCTACGAGCAGTACTTC
>TRBV7-2|TRBD2|TRBJ2-1|many
CASSPVLAGAYNEQFF
TGTGCCAGCAGCCCCGTACTAGCGGGGGCTTACAATGAGCAGTTCTTC
>TRBV19|.|TRBJ1-1|.
CASSTTGGSREAFF
TGTGCCAGTAGTACCACAGGCGGTAGTCGCGAAGCTTTCTTT
>TRBV7-9|.|TRBJ1-1|many
CASSTPVEVLGGSTEAFF
TGTGCCAGCAGCACCCCGGTGGAGGTTTTGGGCGGGTCGACTGAAGCTTTCTTT
>TRBV6-5|.|TRBJ2-6|few
CASSPYSAGANVLTF
TGTGCCAGCAGTCCTTACTCGGCTGGGGCCAACGTCCTGACTTTC
>TRBV10-3|.|TRBJ1-1|.
CAIRQGAEAFF
TGTGCCATCCGCCAGGGTGCTGAAGCTTTCTTT
>TRBV6-1|TRBD1|TRBJ1-1|many
CASIGQGGRTPTEAFF
TGTGCCAGCATCGGTCAGGGGGGTCGAACCCCCACTGAAGCTTTCTTT
>TRBV15|TRBD2|TRBJ2-1|.
CATSRSRPRIERGDPNEQFF
TGTGCCACCAGCAGATCCCGACCCCGGATTGAGCGGGGGGACCCCAATGAGCAGTTCTTC
>TRBV7-8|.|TRBJ2-7|.
CASRLATYEQYF
TGTGCCAGCCGCCTCGCTACCTACGAGCAGTACTTC
>TRBV28|TRBD2|TRBJ2-1|.
CASSLGTSGGVDNEQFF
TGTGCCAGCAGTTTAGGAACTAGCGGGGGGGTCGACAATGAGCAGTTCTTC
>TRBV7-9|TRBD2|TRBJ2-5|many
CASATSGGQETQYF
TGTGCCAGTGCGACTAGCGGGGGACAAGAGACCCAGTACTTC
>TRBV6-2/TRBV6-3|TRBD2|TRBJ2-4|.
CASSHPPHRLAGGPGGKSIQYF
TGTGCCAGCAGCCACCCCCCCCATAGACTAGCGGGGGGGCCAGGAGGGAAAAGCATTCAGTACTTC
>TRBV7-6|.|TRBJ2-1|many
CASSLTINEQFF
TGTGCCAGCAGCTTAACCATTAATGAGCAGTTCTTC
>TRBV6-2/TRBV6-3|TRBD1|TRBJ2-3|few
CASSFGTGVSDTQYF
TGTGCCAGCAGTTTCGGGACAGGAGTTTCGGATACGCAGTATTTT
>TRBV7-6|.|TRBJ2-1|.
CASSLTPAGARNEQFF
TGTGCCAGCAGCTTAACCCCCGCGGGGGCGCGCAATGAGCAGTTCTTC
>TRBV7-6|TRBD2|TRBJ2-5|few
CASSFFAGGGETQYF
TGTGCCAGCAGCTTTTTCGCGGGGGGGGGGGAGACCCAGTACTTC
>TRBV6-5|.|TRBJ1-5|few
CASSPDSNIGQPQHF
TGTGCCAGCAGTCCGGACAGTAATATCGGGCAGCCCCAGCATTTT
>TRBV7-9|.|TRBJ1-5|many
CASSLAYQPQHF
TGTGCCAGCAGCTTAGCTTACCAGCCCCAGCATTTT
>TRBV7-2|TRBD2|TRBJ2-7|.
CASGRGGGAYEQYF
TGTGCCAGCGGACGTGGGGGGGGGGCCTACGAGCAGTACTTC
>TRBV7-2|TRBD2|TRBJ2-3|many
CASSLWGGSTDTQYF
TGTGCCAGCAGCTTATGGGGGGGTAGCACAGATACGCAGTATTTT